The clone carrying this T cell receptor (beta chain) was seen at least ten times. Its antigen remains unidentified. Trimming left V 1 base short and J 0 bases short, with 11 bases between. The CDR3 is 16 amino acids. Germline V gives CDR1 SGHTA, CDR2 FQGNSA. This specimen comes from a study of T cell repertoires in cytomegalovirus infection. About the research overall: Both a matching HLA type and CMV infection were indicated by public TCR beta signatures. Study-wide findings and caveats: CMV-specific TCR beta clonotypes restricted by HLA-C dominated the ex vivo response. People with CMV and the relevant HLA were identified by cumulative public TCR beta family frequency.

TCRdb redid the calling of the reads with MiXCR, one entry per CDR3 protein. The top ten hold less than 15% of the sample, which has approximately 500,000 distinct CDR3 sequences, about 25% seen once. This sequence was found in a human donor in good health (CMV status not recorded). Some clones in this sample may be carry-over from other donors' samples. The specimen sequenced was PBMCs. The V call is TRBV7-2, the J call TRBJ2-3; possibly TRBD2 for D (6 bases). The CDR3 region is CASSLGARGSTDTQYF. CDR3 sequence (DNA): TGTGCCAGCAGCTTAGGGGCGCGGGGCAGCACAGATACGCAGTATTTT.